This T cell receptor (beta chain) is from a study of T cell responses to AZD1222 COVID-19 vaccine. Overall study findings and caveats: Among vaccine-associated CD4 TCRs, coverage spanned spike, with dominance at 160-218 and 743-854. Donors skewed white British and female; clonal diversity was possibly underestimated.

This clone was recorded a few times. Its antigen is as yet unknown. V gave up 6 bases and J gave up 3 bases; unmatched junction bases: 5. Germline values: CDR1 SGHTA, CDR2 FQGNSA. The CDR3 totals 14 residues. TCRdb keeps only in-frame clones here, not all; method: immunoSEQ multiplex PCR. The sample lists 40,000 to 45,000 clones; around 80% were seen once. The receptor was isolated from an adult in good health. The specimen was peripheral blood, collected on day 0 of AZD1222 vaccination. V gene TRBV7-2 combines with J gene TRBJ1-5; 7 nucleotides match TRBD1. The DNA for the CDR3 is TGTGCCAGCAGTTGGGGGACAGACAATCAGCCCCAGCATTTT. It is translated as CASSWGTDNQPQHF.